The 8 T cell receptor beta chains in this list originate from one sample, sequenced in a study of T-cell memory formation after mild COVID-19. TCRdb recomputed calls from the 5' RACE reads with MiXCR, one row per CDR3 protein. The sample has under 300,000 distinct CDR3 sequences; approximately 16% are singletons. Sequencing used PBMCs or a T cell subset sorted from them (not recorded which). The receptor set was obtained from a man aged 18 to 30 who had mild COVID-19 (a few samples of this study predate the infection). Cell type and time point are not known.

This clonotype was recorded a few times. The chain is built from TRBV30 and TRBJ2-7; no clear D. CDR3 size: 11 residues. Trimming removed 6 bases from V and 3 bases from J, with 9 bases in between. Per the germline V gene, CDR1 is GTSNPN and CDR2 is SVGIG (reference sequence). CDR3 region: CACSMFYEQYF. CDR3 bases: TGTGCCTGTTCTATGTTCTACGAGCAGTACTTC.

This clonotype occurred many times. This chain links TRBV15 with TRBJ2-7, with D perhaps being TRBD1 or TRBD2 (6 bases each). V lost 0 bases and J 6 bases, leaving 18 bases between the germline ends. The CDR3 has 16 residues. Germline CDR1 is LNHNV and CDR2 is YYDKDF (reference sequence). CDR3 protein: CATSRDLLTGGGEQYV. Written as DNA, the CDR3 is TGTGCCACCAGCAGAGATCTGCTTACCGGAGGGGGCGAGCAGTACGTC.

V is TRBV7-2 and J is TRBJ1-3; D not resolved. Per the germline V gene, CDR1 is SGHTA and CDR2 is FQGNSA. The CDR3 is 15 amino acids. The V end was cut by 1 base, the J end by 5 bases, with 12 bases between. This chain's CDR3 is CASSLGVAMRNTIYF. The CDR3, as DNA: TGTGCCAGCAGCTTAGGGGTTGCGATGAGAAACACCATATATTTT.

This clonotype was seen only a few times. J is TRBJ2-2 and V is TRBV6-2 or TRBV6-3, with 8 bases aligning to TRBD2. Germline CDR1 and CDR2: MNHEY and SVGEGT. This CDR3 region has 16 residues. V dropped 2 bases and J dropped 4; count of bases not matched to a gene: 6. The CDR3 loop is CASSYAGLVGTGELFF. CDR3 DNA: TGTGCCAGCAGTTACGCGGGACTAGTTGGCACCGGGGAGCTGTTTTTT.

Only a few counts were recorded for this clonotype. The CDR3 sequence: CASTENTEAFF. The CDR3 nucleotides are TGTGCCAGCACCGAGAACACTGAAGCTTTCTTT. This chain uses TRBV12-3 or TRBV12-4 with TRBJ1-1; D not certain. Trimming removed 7 bases at V and 1 base at J, with 4 bases between. CDR3 length: 11 amino acids.

The chain carries TRBV5-5 and TRBJ1-5, with TRBD1 matching over 7 bases. The CDR3 is 19 amino acids. V lost 1 base, J lost 0 bases, and 13 bases stayed unmatched. Per the germline V gene, CDR1 is SGHKS and CDR2 is YYEKEE (reference sequence). CDR3 coding DNA: TGTGCCAGCAGCTTGCACTGGCAGGGGGACATGGGTAGCAATCAGCCCCAGCATTTT. This gives the protein CASSLHWQGDMGSNQPQHF.

This chain uses TRBV4-3 with TRBJ2-2; D remains unclear. CDR3 length: 14 amino acids. Germline V gene sequence: CDR1 LGHNA, CDR2 YSLEER. V was clipped by 0 bases and J by 5 bases, with 7 bases between them. The CDR3 sequence: CASSQDVGTGELFF. The CDR3 DNA reads as TGCGCCAGCAGCCAAGATGTCGGAACCGGGGAGCTGTTTTTT.

This chain joins TRBV5-1 and TRBJ2-3; 9 bases agree with TRBD1. Germline V lookup: CDR1 SGHRS, CDR2 YFSETQ. The CDR3 has 14 residues. J was trimmed by 1 base and V by 7 bases; bases with no gene match: 4. CDR3 protein: CASSGDRGTDTQYF. The CDR3, as DNA: TGCGCCAGCTCCGGGGACAGGGGCACAGATACGCAGTATTTT.